Listed below are T cell receptor beta chains from one sample, sequenced in a study of T-cell memory formation after mild COVID-19. TCRdb re-derived calls from the 5' RACE reads in MiXCR, one entry per CDR3 protein. The table includes around 220,000 distinct CDR3 sequences, around 15% detected once. Material: PBMCs or a T cell subset sorted from them (not recorded which). These receptor sequences come from a man aged 18-30 years who had mild COVID-19 (a few samples of this study predate the infection). Cell type and time point are not known. CDR3s include the opening cysteine and the closing phenylalanine or tryptophan. The D gene is left open where the match is weak.

J gene: TRBJ2-3
V gene: TRBV11-2
CDR3 length: 13
D gene: NA
CDR3 protein: CASSWAGTDTQYF

J gene: TRBJ2-3
V gene: TRBV12-3/TRBV12-4
CDR3 length: 13
D gene: TRBD1
CDR3 protein: CASGQGNTDTQYF

J gene: TRBJ1-2
V gene: TRBV7-9
CDR3 length: 12
D gene: NA
CDR3 protein: CASTPVDYGYTF

J gene: TRBJ2-1
V gene: TRBV5-1
CDR3 length: 14
D gene: TRBD2
CDR3 protein: CASSSGAASGEQFF

J gene: TRBJ1-4
V gene: TRBV30
CDR3 length: 13
D gene: NA
CDR3 protein: CAGSYATNEKLFF

J gene: TRBJ1-5
V gene: TRBV7-2
CDR3 length: 13
D gene: NA
CDR3 protein: CASSTQSGQPQHF

J gene: TRBJ2-1
V gene: TRBV7-3
CDR3 length: 14
D gene: NA
CDR3 protein: CASSLNRQINEQFF

J gene: TRBJ2-1
V gene: TRBV5-1
CDR3 length: 15
D gene: TRBD2
CDR3 protein: CASTRGGPTLNEQFF

J gene: TRBJ1-1
V gene: TRBV19
CDR3 length: 18
D gene: NA
CDR3 protein: CASSTGTGSLNRRSEAFF

J gene: TRBJ2-4
V gene: TRBV7-9
CDR3 length: 12
D gene: NA
CDR3 protein: CASSLSGDIQYF

J gene: TRBJ1-4
V gene: TRBV5-1
CDR3 length: 14
D gene: NA
CDR3 protein: CASSLAAGNEKLFF

J gene: TRBJ2-6
V gene: TRBV19
CDR3 length: 21
D gene: TRBD1
CDR3 protein: CASSIVAPWGTAPLGANVLTF

J gene: TRBJ1-3
V gene: TRBV10-1
CDR3 length: 14
D gene: NA
CDR3 protein: CASSVPNLGNTIYF

J gene: TRBJ1-5
V gene: TRBV19
CDR3 length: 14
D gene: TRBD1
CDR3 protein: CASSISQGIQPQHF

J gene: TRBJ1-2
V gene: TRBV15
CDR3 length: 17
D gene: TRBD1
CDR3 protein: CATSRDHSTGMAYGYTF

J gene: TRBJ2-1
V gene: TRBV14
CDR3 length: 15
D gene: TRBD2
CDR3 protein: CASSQVWGGDNEQFF

J gene: TRBJ1-5
V gene: TRBV21-1
CDR3 length: 19
D gene: NA
CDR3 protein: CASTQQHVPHQNSNQPQHF

J gene: TRBJ1-3
V gene: TRBV18
CDR3 length: 14
D gene: NA
CDR3 protein: CASSRPGSGNTIYF

J gene: TRBJ2-4
V gene: TRBV18
CDR3 length: 14
D gene: NA
CDR3 protein: CASSRGNPKNIQYF

J gene: TRBJ2-3
V gene: TRBV5-1
CDR3 length: 15
D gene: NA
CDR3 protein: CASSLAVGSTDTQYF

J gene: TRBJ1-1
V gene: TRBV6-5
CDR3 length: 12
D gene: NA
CDR3 protein: CASSRLNTEAFF

J gene: TRBJ1-5
V gene: TRBV12-3/TRBV12-4
CDR3 length: 12
D gene: NA
CDR3 protein: CASSPWGQPQHF

J gene: TRBJ2-7
V gene: TRBV5-1
CDR3 length: 13
D gene: NA
CDR3 protein: CASSLSGDYEQYF

J gene: TRBJ1-6
V gene: TRBV5-1
CDR3 length: 16
D gene: NA
CDR3 protein: CASSLDGPQELSPLHF

J gene: TRBJ1-1
V gene: TRBV3-1
CDR3 length: 13
D gene: TRBD1
CDR3 protein: CASTGTGAIVAFF

J gene: TRBJ2-3
V gene: TRBV5-1
CDR3 length: 16
D gene: TRBD2
CDR3 protein: CASSFGTSGGTDTQYF

J gene: TRBJ2-2
V gene: TRBV29-1
CDR3 length: 14
D gene: TRBD1
CDR3 protein: CSVERTGYTGELFF

J gene: TRBJ2-2
V gene: TRBV7-3
CDR3 length: 14
D gene: NA
CDR3 protein: CASSYGTSPGELFF

J gene: TRBJ1-5
V gene: TRBV5-6
CDR3 length: 12
D gene: NA
CDR3 protein: CAIGGCNQPQHF

J gene: TRBJ1-1
V gene: TRBV7-9
CDR3 length: 14
D gene: NA
CDR3 protein: CASSQSAANTEAFF

J gene: TRBJ2-5
V gene: TRBV13
CDR3 length: 15
D gene: TRBD2
CDR3 protein: CASSSFQFSGRAQYF

J gene: TRBJ2-2
V gene: TRBV28
CDR3 length: 16
D gene: TRBD2
CDR3 protein: CASSLPTSGVTGELFF

J gene: TRBJ2-5
V gene: TRBV20-1
CDR3 length: 13
D gene: TRBD1
CDR3 protein: CSAPGTGVETQYF

J gene: TRBJ2-1
V gene: TRBV5-1
CDR3 length: 16
D gene: NA
CDR3 protein: CASSLVGQPSYNEQFF

J gene: TRBJ2-3
V gene: TRBV24-1
CDR3 length: 17
D gene: TRBD2
CDR3 protein: CATSDPLALVGADTQYF

J gene: TRBJ2-5
V gene: TRBV5-1
CDR3 length: 16
D gene: NA
CDR3 protein: CASSLNKGRFQETQYF

J gene: TRBJ1-1
V gene: TRBV4-2
CDR3 length: 16
D gene: NA
CDR3 protein: CASSRVGHRGRTEAFF

J gene: TRBJ1-5
V gene: TRBV5-1
CDR3 length: 14
D gene: NA
CDR3 protein: CASSLEGGGQPQHF

J gene: TRBJ2-4
V gene: TRBV6-2/TRBV6-3
CDR3 length: 12
D gene: NA
CDR3 protein: CASRPMGSIQYF

J gene: TRBJ1-1
V gene: TRBV7-9
CDR3 length: 14
D gene: NA
CDR3 protein: CASVRIGVNTEAFF

J gene: TRBJ2-5
V gene: TRBV5-6
CDR3 length: 12
D gene: NA
CDR3 protein: CASSPYKGTQYF

J gene: TRBJ1-1
V gene: TRBV12-3/TRBV12-4
CDR3 length: 13
D gene: NA
CDR3 protein: CASRPQGVPEAFF

J gene: TRBJ2-5
V gene: TRBV6-1
CDR3 length: 15
D gene: TRBD2
CDR3 protein: CASRASGGRSETQYF

J gene: TRBJ1-1
V gene: TRBV5-5
CDR3 length: 11
D gene: NA
CDR3 protein: CASSQLGEAFF

J gene: TRBJ2-2
V gene: TRBV5-1
CDR3 length: 13
D gene: NA
CDR3 protein: CASSERNTGELFF

J gene: TRBJ1-1
V gene: TRBV6-5
CDR3 length: 14
D gene: TRBD1
CDR3 protein: CASSQGDRGPRAFF

J gene: TRBJ1-5
V gene: TRBV7-8
CDR3 length: 16
D gene: NA
CDR3 protein: CASSLRGDGIYQPQHF

J gene: TRBJ2-1
V gene: TRBV4-3
CDR3 length: 14
D gene: NA
CDR3 protein: CASSQGGVSNEQFF

J gene: TRBJ1-1
V gene: TRBV7-9
CDR3 length: 15
D gene: NA
CDR3 protein: CASSTSTQGNTEAFF

J gene: TRBJ2-6
V gene: TRBV5-1
CDR3 length: 16
D gene: NA
CDR3 protein: CASSLVLLTGQVALTF

J gene: TRBJ2-6
V gene: TRBV5-6
CDR3 length: 18
D gene: NA
CDR3 protein: CASSLALGESYGANVLTF

J gene: TRBJ1-3
V gene: TRBV6-5
CDR3 length: 17
D gene: NA
CDR3 protein: CASSSQGIGRSGNTIYF

J gene: TRBJ2-5
V gene: TRBV6-2/TRBV6-3
CDR3 length: 17
D gene: TRBD2
CDR3 protein: CASSYRTSGGIKTTQYF